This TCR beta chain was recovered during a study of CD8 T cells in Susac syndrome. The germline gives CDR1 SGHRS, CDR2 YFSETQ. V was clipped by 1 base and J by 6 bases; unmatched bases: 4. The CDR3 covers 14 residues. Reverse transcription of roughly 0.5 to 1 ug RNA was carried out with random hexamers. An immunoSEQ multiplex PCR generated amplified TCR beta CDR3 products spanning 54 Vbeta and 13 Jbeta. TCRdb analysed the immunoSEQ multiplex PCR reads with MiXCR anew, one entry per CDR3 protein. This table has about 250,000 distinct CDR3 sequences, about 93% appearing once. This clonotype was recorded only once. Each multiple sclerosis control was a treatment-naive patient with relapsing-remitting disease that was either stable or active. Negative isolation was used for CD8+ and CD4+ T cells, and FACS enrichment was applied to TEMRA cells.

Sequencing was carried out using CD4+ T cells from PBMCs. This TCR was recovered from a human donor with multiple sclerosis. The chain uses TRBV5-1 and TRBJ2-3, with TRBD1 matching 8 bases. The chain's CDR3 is CASSLPGGGDTQYF. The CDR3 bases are TGCGCCAGCAGCTTGCCAGGGGGCGGGGATACGCAGTATTTT.